This TCR beta chain derives from a study of cytomegalovirus exposure and HLA in healthy donors. Of note for this clone: The antigen is unknown.

General study findings and limits: The study labeled more than 150 TCR beta chains cytomegalovirus-associated. Many donors carried some public TCRs, although rarity characterized most TCR sequences. TCR clusters originating in the first cohort tended to co-occur in the roughly 130 validation repertoires, according to a later analysis. For cytomegalovirus status, the classifier reportedly gave diagnoses with high specificity and sensitivity.

Clones were sequenced by immunoSEQ multiplex PCR, and TCRdb holds only the in-frame ones, with some missing. The data hold approximately 70,000 clones, with just under 95% observed a single time. With V trimmed by 4 bases and J by 7 bases, 8 bases remained unmatched. The CDR3 is 16 amino acids. Germline lookup yields CDR1 MGHRA and CDR2 YSYEKL. The V and J genes are TRBV4-1 and TRBJ1-4; 11 bases align to TRBD1. The sequenced sample was PBMCs. The TCR sequence derives from a woman aged 18 to 35 in good health and CMV-seropositive. In DNA form, the CDR3 reads TGCGCCAGCAGCCCCGGACAGGGGGCAGCGGGTGAAAAACTGTTTTTT. Its translation: CASSPGQGAAGEKLFF.